This T cell receptor (beta chain) was recovered during a study of blood T cell repertoires in COVID-19. Study at large: Acute and convalescent COVID-19 samples came from the United States, Italy and Spain. Nucleic acid was either cDNA or gDNA, and it came from T cells, B-cell-depleted T cells, or PBMCs.

Germline lookup yields CDR1 SEHNR and CDR2 FQNEAQ (reference sequence). This CDR3 region has 14 residues. V shed 8 bases, J shed 4 bases, and the junction held 8 bases outside the gene matches. Original methodology: Reference gene primer amplification gave nucleated cell count estimates. Only in-frame clones appear in the TCRdb table, and some are missing; sequencing was by immunoSEQ multiplex PCR. Clone size and V and J calls were adopted from that table, with D and trimming inferred from the DNA. Altogether about 370,000 clones are present, roughly nine tenths being singletons, with the ten largest covering roughly 0.99%.

This TCR was recovered from a young man who had recovered from COVID-19. Sequences were obtained from PBMCs or T cells enriched from blood (not recorded which). The chain combines TRBV7-9 with TRBJ1-5; 7 bases are shared with TRBD1. The CDR3 DNA follows: TGTGCCAGCGGCGACCGGGACAGTAATCAGCCCCAGCATTTT. Translation: CASGDRDSNQPQHF.